These T cell receptor beta chains were read from a single sample in a study of T cell changes during pregnancy in multiple sclerosis. Sequenced by immunoSEQ multiplex PCR; TCRdb stores in-frame clones only, minus some. The sample contains tens of thousands of clones, around nine tenths of which appear only once. The source material was peripheral blood, sampled in the first trimester of pregnancy. The receptors here all came from a female donor in good health, enrolled as a control in a pregnancy study. Both conserved end residues are part of each CDR3. Each record gives: V gene, J gene, clone size, D gene, CDR3 protein, CDR3 DNA. D genes are given only for firm matches. The size field is filled for only some rows; it gives once, few, many or a size class.

V gene: TRBV28; J gene: TRBJ2-7; clone size: once; D gene: TRBD2; CDR3 protein: CASSWLAVDEQYF; CDR3 DNA: TGTGCCAGCAGTTGGCTAGCGGTCGACGAGCAGTACTTC
V gene: TRBV5-5; J gene: TRBJ2-1; clone size: -; D gene: -; CDR3 protein: CASSLIYEQFF; CDR3 DNA: TGTGCCAGCAGCTTGATATATGAGCAGTTCTTC
V gene: TRBV30; J gene: TRBJ1-6; clone size: -; D gene: TRBD1; CDR3 protein: CGTGGGSPLHF; CDR3 DNA: TGTGGAACAGGGGGAGGTTCACCCCTCCACTTT
V gene: TRBV19; J gene: TRBJ2-1; clone size: -; D gene: TRBD2; CDR3 protein: CASSTSGSSYNEQFF; CDR3 DNA: TGTGCCAGTAGTACTAGCGGGAGCTCCTACAATGAGCAGTTCTTC
V gene: TRBV19; J gene: TRBJ1-4; clone size: -; D gene: -; CDR3 protein: CASTGYDDEKLFF; CDR3 DNA: TGTGCCAGTACAGGGTATGATGATGAAAAACTGTTTTTT
V gene: TRBV28; J gene: TRBJ2-4; clone size: -; D gene: -; CDR3 protein: CASSPGPRNIQYF; CDR3 DNA: TGTGCCAGCAGCCCAGGGCCGAGAAACATTCAGTACTTC
V gene: TRBV10-1; J gene: TRBJ1-1; clone size: -; D gene: -; CDR3 protein: CASSASLTGTEAFF; CDR3 DNA: TGCGCCAGTTCGGCCTCCTTAACGGGCACTGAAGCTTTCTTT
V gene: TRBV19; J gene: TRBJ2-1; clone size: -; D gene: TRBD1; CDR3 protein: CASSARTGGIYNEQFF; CDR3 DNA: TGTGCCAGTAGTGCCAGGACAGGGGGTATATACAATGAGCAGTTCTTC
V gene: TRBV16; J gene: TRBJ1-2; clone size: -; D gene: TRBD1; CDR3 protein: CASSQGTVTYGYTF; CDR3 DNA: TGTGCCAGCAGCCAGGGGACAGTGACCTATGGCTACACCTTC
V gene: TRBV27; J gene: TRBJ1-4; clone size: -; D gene: TRBD1; CDR3 protein: CASSFSGQGEKLFF; CDR3 DNA: TGTGCCAGCAGTTTTTCGGGACAGGGTGAAAAACTGTTTTTT
V gene: TRBV7-9; J gene: TRBJ1-2; clone size: -; D gene: -; CDR3 protein: CASSLGQALGYTF; CDR3 DNA: TGTGCCAGCAGCTTAGGACAGGCCCTGGGCTACACCTTC
V gene: TRBV5-4; J gene: TRBJ2-7; clone size: -; D gene: TRBD2; CDR3 protein: CASSLAPTSGVSYEQYF; CDR3 DNA: TGTGCCAGCAGCTTGGCCCCCACTAGCGGGGTTTCCTACGAGCAGTACTTC
V gene: TRBV18; J gene: TRBJ2-3; clone size: -; D gene: -; CDR3 protein: CASSPELQVSTDTQYF; CDR3 DNA: TGTGCCAGCTCCCCAGAGCTACAGGTTAGCACAGATACGCAGTATTTT
V gene: TRBV6-1; J gene: TRBJ2-1; clone size: -; D gene: -; CDR3 protein: CASSASGAPYNEQFF; CDR3 DNA: TGTGCCAGCAGTGCGAGCGGAGCCCCCTACAATGAGCAGTTCTTC
V gene: TRBV18; J gene: TRBJ2-1; clone size: -; D gene: -; CDR3 protein: CASSPTVSDLRFF; CDR3 DNA: TGTGCCAGCTCACCCACCGTGAGCGACCTCCGGTTCTTC
V gene: TRBV18; J gene: TRBJ1-4; clone size: -; D gene: TRBD1; CDR3 protein: CASSPGQGWEKLFF; CDR3 DNA: TGTGCCAGCTCACCGGGACAGGGATGGGAAAAACTGTTTTTT
V gene: TRBV7-8; J gene: TRBJ1-6; clone size: few; D gene: TRBD1; CDR3 protein: CASCYLADRDSPLHF; CDR3 DNA: TGTGCCAGCTGTTACCTCGCTGACAGGGACTCACCCCTCCACTTT
V gene: TRBV2; J gene: TRBJ1-2; clone size: once; D gene: TRBD1; CDR3 protein: CASSAYIDGQGGYTF; CDR3 DNA: TGTGCCAGCAGTGCATATATCGATGGACAGGGGGGCTACACCTTC